The T cell receptor (beta chain) described here comes from a study of T cell responses to AZD1222 COVID-19 vaccine. Points from the study as a whole: It was only a handful of AZD1222 recipients who were seropositive at baseline. At 160-218 and 743-854, vaccine-associated CD4 TCRs were dominant, and they spanned spike.

Only one count was recorded for this clone. Its antigen remains unidentified. The method was immunoSEQ multiplex PCR; TCRdb's version includes in-frame clones alone and lacks a portion of them. The sample carries about 150,000 clones, approximately 83% recorded once. V was pared by 8 bases and J by 5 bases, with 13 bases between. The CDR3 sequence is 13 residues long. Germline CDR1 and CDR2: SEHNR and FQNEAQ (reference sequence). The chain joins TRBV7-9 to TRBJ1-5; unclear D gene. The receptor was isolated from an adult in good health. This specimen was peripheral blood, taken on day 0 of AZD1222 vaccination. The CDR3 bases are TGTGCCAGCGGAGCCTCGAGCGATCAGCCCCAGCATTTT. It specifies CASGASSDQPQHF.